These T cell receptor beta chains were read from a single sample in a study of control samples from healthy donors and cancer patients. The table came from immunoSEQ multiplex PCR; TCRdb's copy has only in-frame clones and leaves some out. Among 95,000 to 110,000 clones listed, roughly 89% were seen once. The source material was PBMCs. The source is a man in his 60s with lung cancer. CDR3s include the opening cysteine and the closing phenylalanine or tryptophan. A clone size is listed for some rows: how often the clone was seen (once, few, many), or a class if it is expanded.

- TRBJ2-3 TRBV10-3 CAIRVLAENTDTQYF
- TRBJ1-6 TRBV25-1 CASTPTGDSPLHF
once TRBJ1-1 TRBV9 CASSVGRVSTEAFF
- TRBJ2-3 TRBV5-1 CASSKMTGGLTDTQYF
- TRBJ1-1 TRBV7-9 CASSLDGAGTEAFF
- TRBJ1-1 TRBV14 CASSRQGLNTEAFF
- TRBJ2-3 TRBV11-3 CASRWGTARVADTQYF
- TRBJ1-1 TRBV27 CASSRIRLEGTEAFF
few TRBJ1-6 TRBV11-3 CASSLRTLGDRGGSPLHF
once TRBJ2-5 TRBV2 CASSDTPTSGDQTQYF
- TRBJ2-7 TRBV4-1 CASSQEGRASYEQYF
- TRBJ1-2 TRBV19 CASRGNYGYTF
- TRBJ1-1 TRBV5-1 CASIRGEGGLNTEAFF
- TRBJ2-2 TRBV7-6 CASSSVGGNTGELFF
- TRBJ2-5 TRBV14 CASSHNDRGTQYF
- TRBJ1-2 TRBV4-1 CASSLGATQMTGLYGYTF
- TRBJ2-3 TRBV11-2 CASTQWTDTQYF
- TRBJ1-2 TRBV27 CASSSHREDYGYTF
- TRBJ1-1 TRBV6-5 CASGLGQGWTEAFF
- TRBJ1-4 TRBV6-6 CASSRPPWTVATNEKLFF
- TRBJ1-2 TRBV5-1 CASSSGQGEGYTF
once TRBJ1-2 TRBV9 CASSSSTPDYGYTF